This T cell receptor (beta chain) was documented in a study of blood T cell repertoires in COVID-19. Whole-study context: COVID-19 samples from acute and convalescent phases originated in the United States, Italy and Spain.

CDR3 size: 14 residues. CDR1 is SGHTA and CDR2 is FQGNSA in the germline V gene. V shed 4 bases and J 4 bases; nucleotides not matched to a gene: 4. Method: immunoSEQ multiplex PCR; TCRdb's copy keeps in-frame clones and lacks some. The sample gives some 240,000 clones, around 83% of which show up once; around 12% is in the top ten. This clonotype originated in a woman aged 55-70 years with active or convalescent COVID-19. The chain uses TRBV7-2 and TRBJ2-3, with 8 bases matching TRBD2. The sequenced sample consisted of peripheral blood. This chain's CDR3 is CASSSLAGPDTQYF. The CDR3, as DNA: TGTGCCAGCAGCTCCCTAGCGGGCCCAGATACGCAGTATTTT. Using reference TRBV7-2 and TRBJ2-3 for the parts outside the CDR3, the full variable domain is GAGVSQSPSNKVTEKGKDVELRCDPISGHTALYWYRQSLGQGLEFLIYFQGNSAPDKSGLPSDRFSAERTGGSVSTLTIQRTQQEDSAVYLCASSSLAGPDTQYFGPGTRLTVL.